Given below is one T cell receptor (beta chain) in context. The CDR3 sequence is 12 residues long. V was pared by 5 bases and J by 1 base, with 5 bases between. This entry belongs to a study of blood T cell repertoires in COVID-19. Study as a whole: Samples taken during acute and convalescent COVID-19 were collected in the United States, Italy and Spain.

Some clones are missing from TCRdb's copy, which holds only in-frame ones; the method was immunoSEQ multiplex PCR. The repertoire includes around 190,000 clones, just over 85% of them detected once, and over 7% sits in the top ten. Material: peripheral blood. The chain uses TRBV12-3 or TRBV12-4 and TRBJ2-5; D not certain. This clonotype was obtained from a man aged 50-60 years with active or convalescent COVID-19. CDR3 amino acids: CASSQFQETQYF. The CDR3 region has the DNA TGTGCCAGCAGTCAATTCCAAGAGACCCAGTACTTC.